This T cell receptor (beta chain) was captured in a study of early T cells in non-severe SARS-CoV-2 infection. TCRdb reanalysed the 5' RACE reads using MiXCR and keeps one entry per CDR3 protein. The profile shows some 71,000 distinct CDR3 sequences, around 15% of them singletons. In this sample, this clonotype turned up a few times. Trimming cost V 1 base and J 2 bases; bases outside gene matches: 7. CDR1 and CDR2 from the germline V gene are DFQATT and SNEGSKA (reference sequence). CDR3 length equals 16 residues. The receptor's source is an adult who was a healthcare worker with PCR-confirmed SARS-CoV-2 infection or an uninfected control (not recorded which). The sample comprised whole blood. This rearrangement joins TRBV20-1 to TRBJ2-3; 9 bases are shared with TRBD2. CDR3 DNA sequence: TGCAGTGCTAGAGTCGGTGCGGGGGGGACCACAGATACGCAGTATTTT. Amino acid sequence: CSARVGAGGTTDTQYF.